A single sample is the source of the 19 T cell receptor beta chains below, sequenced in a study of blood T cell repertoires in COVID-19. TCRdb's table, derived via immunoSEQ multiplex PCR, lists solely in-frame clones and lacks some. The sample has 110,000 to 150,000 clones; about four fifths are singletons. Input material: peripheral blood. The source of these receptors is an older man who had recovered from COVID-19.

This rearrangement joins TRBV10-3 to TRBJ1-1; TRBD1 agrees at 11 bases. This CDR3 contains 15 residues. The germline gives CDR1 ENHRY, CDR2 SYGVKD. With V trimmed by 6 bases and J by 4 bases, 7 bases remained unmatched. The CDR3 nucleotides read TGTGCCATCAGCCCGGACAGGGGGCATGGCACTGAAGCTTTCTTT. Its protein is CAISPDRGHGTEAFF.

The chain links TRBV7-9 to TRBJ2-2; 9 bases line up with TRBD1. The CDR3 extends over 16 amino acids. Germline values: CDR1 SEHNR, CDR2 FQNEAQ (reference sequence). V lost 5 bases and J lost 6; bases outside the gene matches: 10. Written as DNA, the CDR3 is TGTGCCAGCAGCCCAGGGACAGGGCTTTATCCCGGGGAGCTGTTTTTT. It codes for CASSPGTGLYPGELFF.

The gene calls are TRBV15 and TRBJ2-1; D perhaps matches TRBD2 (7 bases). V was shortened by 5 bases and J by 0 bases, with 11 bases between the two germline ends. The CDR3 covers 15 residues. Germline values: CDR1 LNHNV, CDR2 YYDKDF (reference sequence). CDR3 loop: CATSSGGPSYNEQFF. The DNA for the CDR3 is TGTGCCACCAGCTCCGGGGGGCCCTCCTACAATGAGCAGTTCTTC. Drawing the rest from reference TRBV15 and TRBJ2-1, the complete variable domain is DAMVIQNPRYQVTQFGKPVTLSCSQTLNHNVMYWYQQKSSQAPKLLFHYYDKDFNNEADTPDNFQSRRPNTSFCFLDIRSPGLGDTAMYLCATSSGGPSYNEQFFGPGTRLTVL.

Turning to this clone: The junction does not match germline at one end; this may be a read error. V is TRBV29-1 and J is TRBJ1-2; D is undetermined. Per germline, CDR1 SQVTM and CDR2 ANQGSEA. The CDR3 totals 10 residues. As DNA, the CDR3 is TGCAGCGTTGAAGGGGTCTGGCCGGGTTTC. Translating gives CSVEGVWPGF.

This clone has just one count. The chain's CDR3 is CASSTLAETNTGELFF. For the CDR3, the DNA is TGTGCCAGCAGCACCTTAGCGGAAACGAACACCGGGGAGCTGTTTTTT. The rearrangement joins TRBV7-9 to TRBJ2-2, with a weak D call TRBD2 (6 bases). The CDR3 contains 16 residues. V lost 5 bases and J lost 0, with 13 bases in between. CDR1 and CDR2 (germline): SEHNR, FQNEAQ (reference sequence).

This chain uses TRBV29-1 with TRBJ2-1; TRBD2 agrees at 8 bases. The CDR3 spans 11 residues. Germline V gene data show CDR1 as SQVTM and CDR2 as ANQGSEA. Germline trimming cut 7 bases from V and 9 bases from J; bases unmatched to any gene: 5. The DNA for the CDR3 is TGCAGCGCCCGGGAGGGTGGTGAGCAGTTCTTC. Translated, it gives CSAREGGEQFF.

This clone was counted many times. V gene TRBV30 combines with J gene TRBJ2-7; 9 bases line up with TRBD1. Germline V lookup: CDR1 GTSNPN, CDR2 SVGIG (reference sequence). The CDR3 runs 15 residues. Germline trimming cut 5 bases from V and 5 bases from J; bases unmatched to any gene: 13. As DNA, the CDR3 is TGTGCCTGGGATAAACAAGGGACAGGGAGGGACGAGCAGTACTTC. Protein sequence: CAWDKQGTGRDEQYF.

This sequence joins TRBV4-3 and TRBJ2-2, with D uncertain. The CDR3 consists of 15 residues. CDR1 is LGHNA and CDR2 is YSLEER in the germline V gene. V was trimmed by 0 bases and J by 6 bases, leaving 11 bases between them. CDR3 in amino acids: CASSQDESGPGELFF. Written as DNA, the CDR3 is TGCGCCAGCAGCCAAGATGAGTCTGGGCCCGGGGAGCTGTTTTTT.

The chain links TRBV1 to TRBJ1-6; the table's D call, TRBD1, was not checked against the DNA. TRBV1 is labeled a pseudogene. The CDR3 loop spans 13 amino acids. The CDR3 region is CTSSQLQGSPLHF. The CDR3 bases are TGCACCAGCAGCCAGCTGCAGGGCTCACCCCTCCACTTT.

This rearrangement joins TRBV11-2 to TRBJ2-1; D not resolved. CDR3 length: 15 amino acids. V was trimmed by 1 base and J by 8 bases, leaving 15 bases between them. CDR1 is SGHAT and CDR2 is FQNNGV in the germline V gene. In DNA form, the CDR3 reads TGTGCCAGCAGCTTAGGGCTCGGCTCCCGGGATGAGCAGTTCTTC. It codes for CASSLGLGSRDEQFF.

This chain links TRBV6-4 with TRBJ2-3; 9 bases line up with TRBD1. This CDR3 has 15 amino acids. Trimming cost V 5 bases and J 5 bases; bases outside gene matches: 8. Germline assignment: CDR1 MRHNA and CDR2 SNTAGT. The CDR3, as DNA: TGTGCCAGCAGTCGGACAGGGGACTCGGGAGATACGCAGTATTTT. It translates to CASSRTGDSGDTQYF.

V usage is TRBV28 and J usage is TRBJ1-2, with TRBD1 identical over 8 bases. The CDR3 loop spans 13 amino acids. V gave up 5 bases and J gave up 5 bases; unmatched junction bases: 4. Germline CDR1 MDHEN, CDR2 SYDVKM. The CDR3 DNA reads as TGTGCCAGCAGTACAGGGGGGGTTTATGGCTACACCTTC. Translating gives CASSTGGVYGYTF.

Turning to this clone: This same CDR3 is encoded by further DNA sequences in the sample. The J gene is TRBJ2-7, the V gene TRBV7-9, with D tentatively TRBD2 (6 bases). Germline V gene lookup returns CDR1 SEHNR and CDR2 FQNEAQ (reference sequence). This CDR3 has 14 amino acids. V lost 0 bases, J lost 1 base, and 7 bases lay in between. DNA for the CDR3: TGTGCCAGCAGCTTAGCGGGAGGTTCCTACGAGCAGTACTTC. The encoded protein is CASSLAGGSYEQYF.

This chain joins TRBV24-1 and TRBJ2-1, with 7 bases fitting TRBD1. The V segment lost 4 bases and the J segment 7 bases; nucleotides outside the gene matches: 3. CDR1 KGHDR and CDR2 SFDVKD come from the germline V gene. The CDR3 is 13 amino acids. CDR3 protein: CATSEQGRNEQFF. CDR3 DNA: TGTGCCACCAGTGAACAGGGGCGGAATGAGCAGTTCTTC.

The chain couples TRBV9 to TRBJ2-3; TRBD2 matches 16 bases. The length of the CDR3 is 19 residues. The junction had 11 bases not matched to a gene; V was cut back by 4 bases and J by 3 bases. Per germline, CDR1 SGDLS and CDR2 YYNGEE. CDR3 DNA: TGTGCCAGCAGCCCAAGGGGACTAGCGGGAGGGCCTCGTACAGATACGCAGTATTTT. Its protein is CASSPRGLAGGPRTDTQYF.

The chain combines TRBV10-1 with TRBJ2-1; 10 bases line up with TRBD2. V gave up 6 bases and J gave up 5 bases; unmatched junction bases: 7. The CDR3 sequence is 15 residues long. Germline V CDR1 and CDR2: WNHNN, SYGVQD (reference sequence). CDR3 loop: CASSELAGANNEQFF. The CDR3 DNA follows: TGCGCCAGCAGCGAGCTAGCGGGAGCGAACAATGAGCAGTTCTTC.

This clone appeared a single time. The rearrangement uses TRBV5-1 and TRBJ2-5, with TRBD2 matching 7 bases. Germline assignment: CDR1 SGHRS and CDR2 YFSETQ. V dropped 1 base and J dropped 5; count of bases not matched to a gene: 5. The length of the CDR3 is 14 residues. Here the CDR3 DNA reads TGCGCCAGCAGCTTGTCCGGGGGAGGGGAGACCCAGTACTTC. Translating gives CASSLSGGGETQYF. Supplemented by reference TRBV5-1 and TRBJ2-5, the full variable domain reads KAGVTQTPRYLIKTRGQQVTLSCSPISGHRSVSWYQQTPGQGLQFLFEYFSETQRNKGNFPGRFSGRQFSNSRSEMNVSTLELGDSALYLCASSLSGGGETQYFGPGTRLLVL.

The genes are TRBV6-5 and TRBJ2-7; 9 positions match TRBD2. V lost 0 bases to trimming and J lost 4 bases; unmatched junction nucleotides: 7. CDR1 and CDR2 (germline): MNHEY, SVGAGI. There are 16 residues in the CDR3. CDR3 amino acids: CASSYSLTSGGYEQYF. The CDR3 DNA reads as TGTGCCAGCAGTTACTCGCTGACTAGCGGAGGATACGAGCAGTACTTC.

V is TRBV10-2 and J is TRBJ2-5; 9 positions match TRBD1. Looked up from germline, CDR1 is WSHSY and CDR2 is SAAADI. Germline trimming cut 3 bases from V and 3 bases from J; bases unmatched to any gene: 2. The CDR3 has 14 residues. In DNA form, the CDR3 reads TGCGCCAGCAGTGACGGGGACAGGGAAGAGACCCAGTACTTC. Translating it yields CASSDGDREETQYF.